Listed below are T cell receptor beta chains from one sample, sequenced in a study of shared clonotypes between healthy human individuals. Repertoires were generated with immunoSEQ multiplex PCR, while TCRdb's copy carries only in-frame clones and drops some. The table records roughly 2.2 million clones, 92% of them present only once. The sequencing input was naive CD4+ T cells from PBMCs. These receptors were taken from a man between 18 and 29 years old in good health. Some clones in this sample may be carry-over from other donors' samples. Both conserved end residues are part of each CDR3. The D gene is left open where the match is weak. Where a row states a size, it is once, few, many or the class of an expanded clone; other rows omit it.

d_call j_call clone_size v_call cdr3_aa cdr3_nt
. TRBJ2-3 . TRBV9 CASSESPHLRTDTQYF TGTGCCAGCAGCGAAAGTCCCCATTTACGCACAGATACGCAGTATTTT
. TRBJ1-2 . TRBV5-1 CASSFQGGHGYTF TGCGCCAGCAGCTTCCAAGGAGGACACGGCTACACCTTC
. TRBJ1-1 . TRBV6-5 CASSKGVAAEAFF TGTGCCAGCAGTAAAGGGGTTGCGGCTGAAGCTTTCTTT
. TRBJ2-5 . TRBV9 CASSGPGMGAKETQYF TGTGCCAGCAGCGGTCCAGGCATGGGGGCGAAGGAGACCCAGTACTTC
. TRBJ1-5 few TRBV2 CASSDAEYQPQHF TGTGCCAGCAGTGACGCAGAGTATCAGCCCCAGCATTTT
. TRBJ2-6 . TRBV5-1 CASSSLRAAGANVLTF TGCGCCAGCAGCTCGCTGCGGGCCGCTGGGGCCAACGTCCTGACTTTC
. TRBJ1-4 . TRBV28 CASSLAGLRTNEKLFF TGTGCCAGCAGTTTAGCCGGGCTTCGAACTAATGAAAAACTGTTTTTT
. TRBJ2-1 . TRBV30 CAWLTSNEQFF TGTGCCTGGCTAACCAGCAATGAGCAGTTCTTC
. TRBJ1-2 . TRBV28 CASSPPREYSYGYTF TGTGCCAGCAGTCCCCCCAGGGAATACAGCTATGGCTACACCTTC
TRBD1 TRBJ1-3 . TRBV4-1 CASSRTQGTSGNTIYF TGCGCCAGCAGCCGTACACAGGGGACCTCTGGAAACACCATATATTTT
. TRBJ2-2 . TRBV5-4 CASSLEGLSNTGELFF TGTGCCAGCAGCTTGGAGGGACTCTCCAACACCGGGGAGCTGTTTTTT
. TRBJ2-7 . TRBV21-1 CASSKYGAGCPYEQYF TGTGCCAGCAGCAAATATGGGGCAGGGTGTCCCTACGAGCAGTACTTC
. TRBJ2-3 . TRBV27 CASSFRELGTDTQYF TGTGCCAGCAGTTTCAGGGAGCTTGGCACAGATACGCAGTATTTT
TRBD1 TRBJ2-1 . TRBV5-8 CASSFRTGYNEQFF TGTGCCAGCAGCTTCCGGACAGGGTACAATGAGCAGTTCTTC
. TRBJ1-5 . TRBV7-6 CASSLAPGQRQPQHF TGTGCCAGCAGCTTAGCCCCGGGGCAACGACAGCCCCAGCATTTT
. TRBJ2-7 . TRBV4-1 CASSQEGQGPVEQYF TGCGCCAGCAGCCAAGAGGGGCAGGGGCCTGTCGAGCAGTACTTC
. TRBJ1-4 . TRBV19 CASSRAGATNEKLFF TGTGCCAGTAGTCGGGCAGGGGCAACTAATGAAAAACTGTTTTTT
. TRBJ2-1 . TRBV27 CASSRLSGPPYNEQFF TGTGCCAGCAGCCGTCTGTCTGGACCACCTTACAATGAGCAGTTCTTC
. TRBJ1-3 . TRBV4-2 CASSQDTAGRTGNTIYF TGTGCCAGCAGCCAAGATACGGCAGGGAGGACTGGAAACACCATATATTTT
. TRBJ2-7 once TRBV7-9 CASSLVRNEQYF TGTGCCAGCAGCTTAGTCCGCAACGAGCAGTACTTC
TRBD1 TRBJ1-1 . TRBV28 CASSLWEPGQGNTEF TGTGCCAGCAGTTTATGGGAACCCGGACAGGGTAATACCGAATTT
. TRBJ1-3 . TRBV2 CASSASRGRSGNTIYF TGTGCCAGCAGTGCGTCGAGGGGCCGGTCTGGAAACACCATATATTTT
. TRBJ2-4 . TRBV6-6 CASSYGLAKNIQYF TGTGCCAGCAGTTACGGGTTAGCCAAAAACATTCAGTACTTC
. TRBJ2-6 . TRBV28 CASSPTRGSGANVLTF TGTGCCAGCAGTCCCACGAGGGGTTCTGGGGCCAACGTCCTGACTTTC
. TRBJ1-5 . TRBV2 CASKNRERQPQHF TGTGCCAGCAAAAACAGGGAACGGCAGCCCCAGCATTTT
. TRBJ2-1 . TRBV27 CASSLWQGSHNEQFF TGTGCCAGCAGTTTGTGGCAGGGGTCCCACAATGAGCAGTTCTTC
. TRBJ1-5 . TRBV28 CASSLYLGDQPQHF TGTGCCAGCAGCCTTTACCTGGGAGATCAGCCCCAGCATTTT
TRBD1 TRBJ1-1 . TRBV7-9 CASSAGQGTEAFF TGTGCCAGCAGCGCGGGACAGGGCACTGAAGCTTTCTTT
. TRBJ2-1 . TRBV6-5 CASSYSAGVNEQFF TGTGCCAGCAGTTACTCAGCAGGAGTGAATGAGCAGTTCTTC
. TRBJ2-7 . TRBV27 CASSPTGGGGWYEQYF TGTGCCAGCAGCCCAACAGGGGGCGGGGGGTGGTACGAGCAGTACTTC
. TRBJ2-3 . TRBV11-3 CASSSGLGTDTQYF TGTGCCAGCAGCTCGGGGCTGGGCACAGATACGCAGTATTTT
TRBD1 TRBJ1-3 . TRBV5-6 CASSHMGQGSGNTIYF TGTGCCAGCAGTCACATGGGACAGGGTTCTGGAAACACCATATATTTT
. TRBJ2-7 . TRBV11-2 CASRASYEQYF TGTGCCAGCAGGGCCTCCTACGAGCAGTACTTC
TRBD1 TRBJ1-1 . TRBV5-1 CASSLRQGGTEAFF TGCGCCAGCAGCTTGCGACAGGGGGGGACTGAAGCTTTCTTT
TRBD2 TRBJ2-7 . TRBV18 CASSPRREGFSYEQYF TGTGCCAGCTCACCACGGCGGGAGGGTTTCTCCTACGAGCAGTACTTC
TRBD2 TRBJ2-7 . TRBV9 CASSEREFYEQYF TGTGCCAGCAGCGAGCGGGAGTTTTACGAGCAGTACTTC
. TRBJ1-2 few TRBV30 CAWAGRRATNYGYTF TGTGCCTGGGCCGGTAGAAGGGCTACTAACTATGGCTACACCTTC
TRBD1 TRBJ2-3 . TRBV6-5 CASRPRDRGGDTQYF TGTGCCAGCAGACCCCGGGACAGGGGGGGGGATACGCAGTATTTT
. TRBJ2-3 . TRBV20-1 CSASLYTQYF TGCAGTGCTAGCCTATATACGCAGTATTTT
TRBD2 TRBJ2-7 . TRBV6-5 CASSYTGTSGTEQYF TGTGCCAGCAGTTATACCGGGACTAGCGGGACCGAGCAGTACTTC
TRBD2 TRBJ2-7 . TRBV29-1 CSVLLGGYESYEQYF TGCAGCGTTCTTCTCGGGGGGTACGAATCCTACGAGCAGTACTTC
TRBD1 TRBJ2-7 . TRBV19 CASSIDPGTGVGEQYF TGTGCCAGTAGTATAGATCCCGGGACAGGGGTCGGCGAGCAGTACTTC
. TRBJ2-7 . TRBV19 CASSFWRQGYYEQYF TGTGCCAGTAGTTTTTGGCGTCAGGGGTACTACGAGCAGTACTTC
. TRBJ1-2 . TRBV2 CASSGVRAGYGYTF TGTGCCAGCAGTGGAGTACGTGCGGGGTATGGCTACACCTTC
TRBD1 TRBJ1-3 . TRBV7-9 CASSPSHWDRVNTIYF TGTGCCAGCAGCCCCAGTCACTGGGACAGAGTAAACACCATATATTTT
. TRBJ2-6 . TRBV4-1 CASSQDQGSSGANVLTF TGCGCCAGCAGCCAAGATCAAGGGAGCTCTGGGGCCAACGTCCTGACTTTC
TRBD1 TRBJ1-2 . TRBV4-1 CASSQKDREAYGYTF TGCGCCAGCAGCCAAAAGGACAGGGAGGCCTATGGCTACACCTTC
. TRBJ1-1 . TRBV27 CASSLQTGNTEAFF TGTGCCAGCAGTTTACAGACAGGGAACACTGAAGCTTTCTTT